This TCR beta chain was recorded in a study of shared clonotypes between healthy human individuals. TCRdb's table, derived via immunoSEQ multiplex PCR, lists solely in-frame clones and lacks some. The data contain about 1.5 million clones, roughly 97% of them singletons. The junction had 7 bases not matched to a gene; V was cut back by 3 bases and J by 6 bases. This CDR3 contains 14 residues. Germline V gene sequence: CDR1 LNHDA, CDR2 SQIVND (reference sequence). Sequencing input: naive CD4+ T cells sorted from blood. Subset here: CD45RA+ positively selected. The chain uses TRBV19 and TRBJ2-7; TRBD2 aligns across 8 bases. This clonotype was obtained from a man aged 30-40 years in good health. Here the CDR3 reads CASSIGGLVGEQYF. In DNA form, the CDR3 reads TGTGCCAGTAGTATCGGGGGACTAGTCGGCGAGCAGTACTTC.